Listed here are 21 T cell receptor beta chains from one sample, sequenced in a study of TIL therapy for anti-PD-1-resistant metastatic lung cancer. The time point here: pre-treatment sample, taken before nivolumab and TIL therapy. The immunoSEQ assay was v3. TCRdb's table, derived via immunoSEQ multiplex PCR, lists solely in-frame clones and lacks some. The table shows roughly 60,000 clones, with over 70% occurring only once. The input for sequencing was blood, taken at baseline. The receptor set was obtained from a person between 30 and 79 years old with non-small cell lung cancer.

This clone was found once. This chain joins TRBV4-3 and TRBJ2-1, with TRBD2 as a possible D gene (5 bases). Per germline, CDR1 LGHNA and CDR2 YSLEER. This CDR3 is built from 17 residues. With 1 base removed from V and 5 bases from J, the gap between germline ends came to 18 bases. Here the CDR3 reads CASSQALVGGFNNEQFF. DNA of the CDR3: TGCGCCAGCAGCCAAGCTTTAGTGGGCGGGTTTAACAATGAGCAGTTCTTC.

Regarding this clone: Additional DNA sequences in this sample encode the identical CDR3. The chain uses TRBV6-5 and TRBJ1-5; D gene ambiguous. The germline CDR1 and CDR2 sequences are MNHEY and SVGAGI. With 0 bases removed from V and 3 bases from J, the gap between germline ends came to 3 bases. This CDR3 contains 13 residues. The CDR3 sequence: CASSYSNNQPQHF. The CDR3 nucleotides are TGTGCCAGCAGTTACTCGAACAATCAGCCCCAGCATTTT.

The J gene is TRBJ2-7, the V gene TRBV6-5; 12 nucleotides align to TRBD1. The CDR3 spans 15 residues. The germline V gene has CDR1 MNHEY and CDR2 SVGAGI. V lost 0 bases, J lost 5 bases, and 2 bases stayed unmatched. The CDR3 spells CASSYSGTGGDEQYF. DNA of the CDR3: TGTGCCAGCAGTTACTCGGGGACAGGGGGCGACGAGCAGTACTTC.

V is TRBV28 and J is TRBJ2-7; 8 bases match TRBD2. Germline loops: CDR1 MDHEN, CDR2 SYDVKM. The CDR3 is 15 amino acids. V lost 5 bases to trimming and J lost 4 bases; unmatched junction nucleotides: 10. CDR3 residues: CASSSLLAGIYEQYF. In DNA, the CDR3 is TGTGCCAGCAGTAGCCTCTTAGCGGGGATATACGAGCAGTACTTC.

In this sample, this clone turned up once. This rearrangement joins TRBV7-2 to TRBJ2-7; 7 bases align to TRBD1. The length of the CDR3 is 15 residues. CDR1 SGHTA and CDR2 FQGNSA come from the germline V gene. The V segment lost 3 bases and the J segment 4 bases; nucleotides outside the gene matches: 9. CDR3 sequence (DNA): TGTGCCAGCAGCTTCTTATATGGACAGGAATACGAGCAGTACTTC. Translation: CASSFLYGQEYEQYF. Drawing the rest from reference TRBV7-2 and TRBJ2-7, the complete variable domain is GAGVSQSPSNKVTEKGKDVELRCDPISGHTALYWYRQSLGQGLEFLIYFQGNSAPDKSGLPSDRFSAERTGGSVSTLTIQRTQQEDSAVYLCASSFLYGQEYEQYFGPGTRLTVT.

This sequence joins TRBV15 and TRBJ2-7; D unclear. Trimming cost V 3 bases and J 3 bases, with 3 bases left between them. CDR1 LNHNV and CDR2 YYDKDF come from the germline V gene (reference sequence). This CDR3 has 11 residues. CDR3 loop: CATSSDYEQYF. CDR3 bases: TGTGCCACCAGCAGCGACTACGAGCAGTACTTC.

This clone has a single count. CDR3 sequence (DNA): TGCGCCAGCAGCCAAGACGTACTACGGGGCTCTGGAAACACCATATATTTT. It is translated as CASSQDVLRGSGNTIYF. The rearrangement joins TRBV4-3 to TRBJ1-3; D is uncertain. Germline CDR1 LGHNA, CDR2 YSLEER. The CDR3 is made up of 17 amino acids. Trimming took off 0 bases at V and 0 bases at J, with 12 bases between the two ends.

The chain links TRBV27 to TRBJ2-6, with D possibly called TRBD1 or TRBD2 (5 bases each). The CDR3 runs 20 residues. V was cut by 7 bases and J by 1 base, with 26 bases left in between. Per the germline V gene, CDR1 is MNHEY and CDR2 is SMNVEV (reference sequence). CDR3 sequence: CASILTGNRLVWSGANVLTF. Written as DNA, the CDR3 is TGTGCCAGCATCTTAACCGGGAACAGGTTAGTGTGGTCTGGGGCCAACGTCCTGACTTTC.

As DNA, the CDR3 is TGTGCCAGCAGCTTAGCGGCAGGACTCGGAAACACCATATATTTT. It encodes CASSLAAGLGNTIYF. J is TRBJ1-3 and V is TRBV7-9; no firm D call. The germline CDR1 and CDR2 sequences are SEHNR and FQNEAQ (reference sequence). Between the trimmed V and J ends, which lost 0 bases and 4 bases, there was a span of 10 bases. The CDR3 is made up of 15 amino acids.

V is TRBV19 and J is TRBJ2-5, with D possibly being TRBD1 (6 bases). CDR3 size: 14 residues. Per germline, CDR1 LNHDA and CDR2 SQIVND (reference sequence). V was shortened by 5 bases and J by 0 bases, with 10 bases between the two germline ends. The CDR3 DNA reads as TGTGCCAGTAGTGTTCACAGGGACCAAGAGACCCAGTACTTC. It codes for CASSVHRDQETQYF.

This clone was seen a few times. This rearrangement joins TRBV9 to TRBJ2-2; possibly TRBD1 for D (5 bases). CDR3 length: 16 residues. The germline V and J ends were trimmed by 1 base and 0 bases, with 10 bases remaining between them. Germline CDR1 reads SGDLS; CDR2 reads YYNGEE. The CDR3 coding sequence is TGTGCCAGCAGCGTAAGGGGAATGGCGAACACCGGGGAGCTGTTTTTT. Protein sequence: CASSVRGMANTGELFF.

This clone has only a few counts. V is TRBV7-9 and J is TRBJ2-1, with D tentatively TRBD2 (5 bases). V lost 6 bases to trimming and J lost 9 bases, with 12 bases between them. The CDR3 sequence is 12 residues long. Germline values: CDR1 SEHNR, CDR2 FQNEAQ (reference sequence). The CDR3: CASRAVPGEQFF. CDR3 DNA: TGTGCCAGCAGAGCGGTCCCGGGTGAGCAGTTCTTC. Using reference TRBV7-9 and TRBJ2-1 for the parts outside the CDR3, the full variable domain is DTGVSQNPRHKITKRGQNVTFRCDPISEHNRLYWYRQTLGQGPEFLTYFQNEAQLEKSRLLSDRFSAERPKGSFSTLEIQRTEQGDSAMYLCASRAVPGEQFFGPGTRLTVL.

The chain couples TRBV5-1 to TRBJ2-5; D remains ambiguous. The ends were cut back, 4 bases at V and 2 bases at J, with 3 bases in the middle. The germline gives CDR1 SGHRS, CDR2 YFSETQ. The CDR3 length is 11 residues. As DNA, the CDR3 is TGCGCCAGCAGCGAGCAAGAGACCCAGTACTTC. It is translated as CASSEQETQYF.

The J gene is TRBJ1-4, the V gene TRBV6-5; 9 bases fit TRBD1. J gave up 5 bases and V 5 bases, and 6 bases lay outside the gene matches. Looked up from germline, CDR1 is MNHEY and CDR2 is SVGAGI. CDR3 length equals 15 residues. The CDR3 loop reads CASSGLTGGNEKLFF. CDR3 coding DNA: TGTGCCAGCAGTGGACTGACAGGGGGAAATGAAAAACTGTTTTTT.

This clone was counted a few times. The V gene is TRBV4-1, the J gene TRBJ2-5, with a weak D call TRBD2 (7 bases). Between the trimmed V and J ends, which lost 4 bases and 4 bases, there was a span of 13 bases. CDR3 length: 14 amino acids. Per germline, CDR1 MGHRA and CDR2 YSYEKL. The CDR3 reads CASSLSGGLETQYF. CDR3 DNA: TGCGCCAGCAGCCTATCCGGGGGGCTAGAGACCCAGTACTTC.

In DNA, the CDR3 is TGTGCCAGTAGTAGGGGGACAGGGGTCGGACAGCCCCAGCATTTT. Translated, it gives CASSRGTGVGQPQHF. This sequence joins TRBV19 and TRBJ1-5; 10 nucleotides match TRBD1. This CDR3 has 15 amino acids. J lost 7 bases, V lost 4 bases, and 7 bases had no gene match. Germline lookup yields CDR1 LNHDA and CDR2 SQIVND (reference sequence).

The chain carries TRBV19 and TRBJ2-7, with TRBD1 identical over 7 bases. This CDR3 has 14 residues. Trimming cost V 3 bases and J 1 base; bases outside gene matches: 3. Germline V gives CDR1 LNHDA, CDR2 SQIVND (reference sequence). CDR3 in amino acids: CASSMGTDSYEQYF. The CDR3 DNA is TGTGCCAGTAGTATGGGGACAGATTCCTACGAGCAGTACTTC. The full variable domain, with the rest looked up from reference TRBV19 and TRBJ2-7, is DGGITQSPKYLFRKEGQNVTLSCEQNLNHDAMYWYRQDPGQGLRLIYYSQIVNDFQKGDIAEGYSVSREKKESFPLTVTSAQKNPTAFYLCASSMGTDSYEQYFGPGTRLTVT.

The chain joins TRBV6-1 to TRBJ1-1; D is uncertain. The germline gives CDR1 MNHNS, CDR2 SASEGT. V lost 3 bases to trimming and J lost 4 bases, with 12 bases between them. This CDR3 is built from 14 residues. The CDR3 nucleotides read TGTGCCAGCAGTGAGCGCACAGATTTCACTGAAGCTTTCTTT. Encoded protein: CASSERTDFTEAFF.

V and J are TRBV21-1 and TRBJ2-2; TRBD2 was called by the table and not checked on the DNA. TRBV21-1 is a pseudogene segment. The CDR3 sequence is 15 residues long. The CDR3 bases are TGTGCCAGCAGCATTACCGGGAAGAACACCGGGGAGCTGTTTTTT. It codes for CASSITGKNTGELFF.

The chain joins TRBV7-2 to TRBJ2-7, with D perhaps TRBD1 or TRBD2 (6 bases each). The CDR3 contains 13 residues. Germline V gives CDR1 SGHTA, CDR2 FQGNSA. V lost 0 bases and J lost 7, with 10 bases in between. The CDR3 here is CASSLAGAGEQYF. CDR3 bases: TGTGCCAGCAGCTTAGCGGGGGCGGGGGAGCAGTACTTC.

The rearrangement joins TRBV7-9 to TRBJ1-2; D might be TRBD1 (5 bases). There are 12 residues in the CDR3. V lost 6 bases and J 3 bases, leaving 8 bases between the germline ends. Germline CDR1 reads SEHNR; CDR2 reads FQNEAQ (reference sequence). The CDR3 bases are TGTGCCAGCAGTCCGGGGGACTATGGCTACACCTTC. Translation: CASSPGDYGYTF.